One sample yielded the 4 T cell receptor beta chains listed below, sequenced in a study of blood T cell repertoires in COVID-19. Assay: immunoSEQ multiplex PCR; the TCRdb copy retains only in-frame clones and omits some. The sample lists about 330,000 clones; approximately 85% were seen once. The sample taken for sequencing was peripheral blood. These receptors were taken from a human donor in a cohort sampled during active COVID-19.

This chain connects TRBV10-3 to TRBJ2-1; D not certain. This CDR3 spans 14 amino acids. CDR1 and CDR2 from the germline V gene are ENHRY and SYGVKD. Trimming shortened V by 10 bases and J by 2 bases, and 15 bases separated the two germline ends. CDR3 coding DNA: TGTGCCACCCAAGTAAAGGAGCCCTACAATGAGCAGTTCTTC. It codes for CATQVKEPYNEQFF.

The genes are TRBV2 and TRBJ1-4; no firm D call. This CDR3 region has 12 residues. V gave up 5 bases and J gave up 11 bases, with 12 bases separating them. Germline V gene lookup returns CDR1 SNHLY and CDR2 FYNNEI. CDR3 coding DNA: TGTGCCAGCAGTCAACCCCCCGGTAAACTGTTTTTT. Translation: CASSQPPGKLFF.

This clone was seen a handful of times. The J gene is TRBJ1-6, the V gene TRBV5-1; 8 positions agree with TRBD1. Germline CDR1 SGHRS, CDR2 YFSETQ. J was trimmed by 8 bases and V by 4 bases; bases with no gene match: 5. This CDR3 contains 14 residues. The CDR3: CASSRGQDDSPLHF. As DNA, the CDR3 is TGCGCCAGCAGCCGGGGACAGGACGATTCACCCCTCCACTTT.

This chain connects TRBV24-1 to TRBJ2-5; 9 nucleotides align to TRBD2. The length of the CDR3 is 15 residues. Per the germline V gene, CDR1 is KGHDR and CDR2 is SFDVKD. J was trimmed by 5 bases and V by 1 base; bases with no gene match: 4. The CDR3 nucleotides read TGTGCCACCAGTGATTTAGCGGGGGGCGGCGAGACCCAGTACTTC. Protein product: CATSDLAGGGETQYF.